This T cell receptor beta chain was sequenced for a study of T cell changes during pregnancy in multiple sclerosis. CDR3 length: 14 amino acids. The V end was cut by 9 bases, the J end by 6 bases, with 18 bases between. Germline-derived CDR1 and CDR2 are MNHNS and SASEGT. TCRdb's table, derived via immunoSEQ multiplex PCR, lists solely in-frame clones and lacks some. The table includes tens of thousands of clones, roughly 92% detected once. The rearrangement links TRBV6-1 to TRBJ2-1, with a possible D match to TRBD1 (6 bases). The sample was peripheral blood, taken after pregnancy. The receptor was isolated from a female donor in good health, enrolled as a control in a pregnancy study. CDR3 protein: CASRAGTKTNEQFF. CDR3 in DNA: TGTGCCAGTCGGGCCGGGACAAAAACCAATGAGCAGTTCTTC.